These 10 T cell receptor beta chains share one sample of origin, sequenced in a study of blood T cell repertoires in COVID-19. This table comes from immunoSEQ multiplex PCR, and its TCRdb copy is limited to in-frame clones, with some not included. Counted here are under 200,000 clones, 86% occurring once; the ten biggest clones make up 0.99%. The specimen was peripheral blood. The receptor source for this set is a man aged 18-30 years with acute or convalescent COVID-19.

This clone showed up just a few times. The chain couples TRBV19 to TRBJ1-2, with 7 bases identical to TRBD1. Germline V CDR1 and CDR2: LNHDA, SQIVND (reference sequence). With V trimmed by 2 bases and J by 4 bases, 13 bases remained unmatched. This CDR3 is built from 17 residues. The CDR3 reads CASSIRGQGGSLYGYTF. CDR3 nucleotides: TGTGCCAGTAGTATAAGGGGGCAGGGCGGCTCTCTCTATGGCTACACCTTC.

This clone was seen only a few times. The chain carries TRBV18 and TRBJ1-5; the match to TRBD1 covers 11 bases. CDR3 length: 16 amino acids. The germline V gene encodes CDR1 KGHSH and CDR2 LQKENI. J was trimmed by 2 bases and V by 6 bases; bases with no gene match: 6. Here the CDR3 DNA reads TGTGCCAGCTCCCACGGACAGGGGGCCGGCAATCAGCCCCAGCATTTT. Its translation is CASSHGQGAGNQPQHF.

This clone was observed a handful of times. This chain joins TRBV5-5 and TRBJ1-6; possibly TRBD1 for D (5 bases). V was pared by 1 base and J by 8 bases, with 7 bases between. CDR1 SGHKS and CDR2 YYEKEE come from the germline V gene (reference sequence). This CDR3 is 13 amino acids long. CDR3 nucleotide sequence: TGTGCCAGCAGCTTGTCGGGGGATTCACCCCTCCACTTT. Translating gives CASSLSGDSPLHF.

This clone has only a few counts. The rearrangement uses TRBV3-1 (or the pseudogene TRBV3-2) and TRBJ1-5; D unclear. The germline V gene has CDR1 LGHDT and CDR2 YNNKEL (reference sequence). This CDR3 comprises 16 residues. The ends were cut back, 1 base at V and 1 base at J, with 11 bases in the middle. DNA for the CDR3: TGTGCCAGCAGCCAAGGGGGAGGTTTGAGCAATCAGCCCCAGCATTTT. This sequence encodes CASSQGGGLSNQPQHF.

This clone was detected only a few times. The V call is TRBV24-1, the J call TRBJ1-2; D gene uncertain. V lost 4 bases and J lost 1, with 6 bases in between. Germline V lookup: CDR1 KGHDR, CDR2 SFDVKD. The CDR3 is 13 residues long. In DNA, the CDR3 is TGTGCCACCAGTGAGGGCAGTAACTATGGCTACACCTTC. This encodes CATSEGSNYGYTF.

V is TRBV30 and J is TRBJ1-3; 8 bases line up with TRBD1. The CDR3 is made up of 16 amino acids. CDR1 is GTSNPN, CDR2 SVGIG, per germline (reference sequence). The V and J ends lost 4 bases and 1 base, in that order; junction bases with no gene match: 9. CDR3 loop: CAWKIWGQASGNTIYF. In nucleotides, the CDR3 is TGTGCCTGGAAGATTTGGGGACAGGCTTCTGGAAACACCATATATTTT.

The genes are TRBV6-5 and TRBJ2-1, with 12 bases that match TRBD2. The germline V gene encodes CDR1 MNHEY and CDR2 SVGAGI. There are 15 residues in the CDR3. J lost 6 bases, V lost 6 bases, and 6 bases had no gene match. This CDR3 is CASRSGLAGLNEQFF. CDR3 in DNA: TGTGCCAGCAGATCGGGACTAGCGGGCCTCAATGAGCAGTTCTTC.

The sample holds a few counts of this clone. The rearrangement joins TRBV12-3 or TRBV12-4 to TRBJ2-2; no firm D call. CDR3 size: 13 residues. Trimming cost V 7 bases and J 5 bases, with 11 bases left between them. The DNA of the CDR3 is TGTGCCAGCAAAGGTCCGCGGACCGGGGAGCTGTTTTTT. Its protein is CASKGPRTGELFF.

The rearrangement joins TRBV24-1 to TRBJ1-2; TRBD1 agrees at 7 bases. This CDR3 has 13 residues. Per germline, CDR1 KGHDR and CDR2 SFDVKD. After removal of 4 bases from V and 8 bases from J, the junction contained 6 bases not matched to a gene. The CDR3 region is CATSDRGQRGYTF. The CDR3 DNA follows: TGTGCCACCAGTGACCGGGGACAGCGAGGCTACACCTTC.

This clone was picked up a small number of times. CDR3 sequence (DNA): TGTGCCAATTCGAGGGGGCGACAGGGTGATGGCTACACCTTC. This sequence encodes CANSRGRQGDGYTF. This chain joins TRBV10-3 and TRBJ1-2, with 7 positions matching TRBD1. V lost 10 bases to trimming and J lost 6 bases; unmatched junction nucleotides: 14. From germline, CDR1 is ENHRY and CDR2 SYGVKD. The CDR3 runs to 14 residues.